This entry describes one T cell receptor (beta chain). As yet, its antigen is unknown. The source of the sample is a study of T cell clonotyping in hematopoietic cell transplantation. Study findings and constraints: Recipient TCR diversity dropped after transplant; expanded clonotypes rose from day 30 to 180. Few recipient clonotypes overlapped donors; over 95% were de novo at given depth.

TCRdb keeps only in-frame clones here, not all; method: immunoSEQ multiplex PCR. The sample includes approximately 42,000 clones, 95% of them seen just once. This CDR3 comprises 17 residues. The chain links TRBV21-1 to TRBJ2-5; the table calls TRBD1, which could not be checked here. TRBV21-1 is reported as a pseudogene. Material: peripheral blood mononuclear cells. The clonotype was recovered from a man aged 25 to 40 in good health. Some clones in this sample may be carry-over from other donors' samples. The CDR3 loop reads CASSKVGTGVSQETQYF. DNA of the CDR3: TGTGCCAGCAGCAAAGTCGGGACAGGCGTGTCCCAAGAGACCCAGTACTTC.